The clone carrying this T cell receptor beta chain occurred a few times. Its antigen is not identified. This sample was included in a study of blood T cells in healthy people across ages. Findings and caveats of the study: There were more naive CD4+ cells and higher diversity in long-lived donors than in aged donors. PBMCs were not sorted, which prevented a conclusive comparison of naive versus antigen-experienced cells.

Germline CDR1 is DFQATT and CDR2 is SNEGSKA (reference sequence). The CDR3 has 16 residues. Trimming took 0 bases from V and 8 from J, leaving 20 bases between them. The authors ran a second PCR of 7 to 11 cycles using a sample-barcoded 5' primer and a J-beta primer mix. A single record per CDR3 protein comes from TCRdb applying MiXCR to the 5' RACE reads. The top ten hold 2.1% of the sample, which has about 1.8 million distinct CDR3 sequences, about 50% seen once. V and J are TRBV20-1 and TRBJ2-1; maybe TRBD2 (5 bases). The sequencing sample was made of blood. The clonotype comes from a woman between 35 and 50 years old in good health. The CDR3 DNA reads as TGCAGTGCTAGAGATCCCGACTGGCGGGCCGGAGATGAGCAGTTCTTC. Encoded protein: CSARDPDWRAGDEQFF.